Following are 22 T cell receptor beta chains from one sample sequenced in a study of OX40 agonist ivuxolimab in advanced cancers. Method: immunoSEQ multiplex PCR; TCRdb's copy keeps in-frame clones and lacks some. This sample carries some 100,000 clones, 75% to 95% of them seen once, and the ten largest clones take 0.31%. Here the sequenced sample was CD4+ or CD8+ T cells sorted from blood, taken in a trial of the OX40 agonist ivuxolimab. The source is an adult with an advanced solid tumor such as melanoma, head and neck, liver or kidney cancer.

The rearrangement uses TRBV18 and TRBJ1-1, with TRBD1 matching 8 bases. The CDR3 covers 15 residues. V shed 4 bases and J 2 bases; nucleotides not matched to a gene: 6. Germline V gives CDR1 KGHSH, CDR2 LQKENI. The CDR3 sequence: CASSLRTGLNTEAFF. CDR3 DNA sequence: TGTGCCAGCTCACTACGGACAGGGCTTAACACTGAAGCTTTCTTT.

This clone was counted once. CDR3 nucleotide sequence: TGTGCCAGCAGTGTGGGAGCGATCACAGATACGCAGTATTTT. This codes for CASSVGAITDTQYF. V usage is TRBV25-1 and J usage is TRBJ2-3, with D possibly being TRBD2 (5 bases). V shed 4 bases and J shed 2 bases, with 10 bases lying between them. This CDR3 is 14 amino acids long. Germline V gene lookup returns CDR1 MGHDK and CDR2 SYGVNS.

The rearrangement links TRBV30 to TRBJ1-1, with D perhaps matching TRBD1 (6 bases). This CDR3 is built from 14 residues. CDR1 GTSNPN and CDR2 SVGIG come from the germline V gene (reference sequence). V was clipped by 2 bases and J by 4 bases, with 14 bases between them. Written as DNA, the CDR3 is TGTGCCTGGAGTAAAAGGGGGTGGACCACTGAAGCTTTCTTT. This translates into CAWSKRGWTTEAFF.

This clone showed up just a few times. V and J are TRBV7-2 and TRBJ1-1; TRBD1 might be the D (6 bases). The CDR3 has 14 amino acids. Germline-derived CDR1 and CDR2 are SGHTA and FQGNSA. Trimming took 4 bases from V and 1 from J, leaving 10 bases between them. CDR3 bases: TGTGCCAGCAGCTCACAGGGAAGGAACACTGAAGCTTTCTTT. It encodes CASSSQGRNTEAFF.

The chain has TRBV7-3 and TRBJ2-1, with 7 nucleotides matching TRBD2. Trimming at V came to 2 bases and at J to 3 bases, leaving 1 base not matched to a gene. This CDR3 region has 14 residues. The germline V gene has CDR1 SGHTA and CDR2 FQGTGA. The CDR3 loop reads CASSLAGVYNEQFF. The CDR3 coding sequence is TGTGCCAGCAGCTTAGCGGGAGTCTACAATGAGCAGTTCTTC.

The chain recombines TRBV10-3 with TRBJ2-1, with 7 bases that match TRBD2. J gave up 0 bases and V 6 bases, and 5 bases lay outside the gene matches. In germline, CDR1 is ENHRY, CDR2 SYGVKD. The CDR3 is 15 amino acids. The CDR3 region has the DNA TGTGCCATCAGGGCGGGAGATTTCTCCTACAATGAGCAGTTCTTC. This codes for CAIRAGDFSYNEQFF.

V gene TRBV5-4 combines with J gene TRBJ2-1; TRBD1 matches at 7 bases. The CDR3 covers 15 residues. Germline V gives CDR1 SGHNT, CDR2 YYREEE (reference sequence). V trimming: 4 bases; J trimming: 0 bases; junction bases outside the gene matches: 4. The CDR3 loop reads CASSNRDSSYNEQFF. CDR3 DNA: TGTGCCAGCAGCAACCGGGACAGCTCCTACAATGAGCAGTTCTTC.

This clone is a singleton in its sample. The chain joins TRBV6-1 to TRBJ2-7; no reliable D call. CDR3 size: 15 residues. Germline assignment: CDR1 MNHNS and CDR2 SASEGT. V lost 4 bases to trimming and J lost 0 bases, with 13 bases between them. DNA of the CDR3: TGTGCCAGCAGTGGGGGTGTCGGTGGCTCCTACGAGCAGTACTTC. This translates into CASSGGVGGSYEQYF.

The CDR3 region has the DNA TGTGCCATCAGTGATGGGGCCAACAATGAGCAGTTCTTC. This translates into CAISDGANNEQFF. The chain links TRBV10-3 to TRBJ2-1, with TRBD1 as a possible D gene (5 bases). Germline V lookup: CDR1 ENHRY, CDR2 SYGVKD. This CDR3 comprises 13 residues. The germline V and J ends were trimmed by 3 bases and 5 bases, with 8 bases remaining between them.

The chain joins TRBV19 to TRBJ1-5; 9 positions match TRBD1. The junction had 9 bases not matched to a gene; V was cut back by 6 bases and J by 6 bases. CDR1 is LNHDA and CDR2 is SQIVND in the germline V gene (reference sequence). The CDR3 totals 15 residues. CDR3 region: CASRPGQGGSQPQHF. The CDR3 nucleotides are TGTGCCAGTAGACCGGGACAGGGTGGAAGTCAGCCCCAGCATTTT.

J is TRBJ1-4 and V is TRBV4-2; D perhaps matches TRBD1 (6 bases). Per germline, CDR1 LGHNA and CDR2 YNFKEQ. The CDR3 has 14 amino acids. V was trimmed by 8 bases and J by 3 bases, leaving 13 bases between them. The CDR3 is CASAPQGANEKLFF. The CDR3 bases are TGTGCCAGCGCCCCACAGGGAGCTAATGAAAAACTGTTTTTT.

In DNA, the CDR3 is TGTGCCAGCAGACATGGGGCGGGCTACGAGCAGTACTTC. Translating it yields CASRHGAGYEQYF. The rearrangement links TRBV7-2 to TRBJ2-7; tentatively, D is TRBD1 or TRBD2 (5 bases each). CDR1 is SGHTA and CDR2 is FQGNSA in the germline V gene. Between the trimmed V and J ends, which lost 6 bases and 3 bases, there was a span of 12 bases. The CDR3 extends over 13 amino acids.

The V gene is TRBV7-2, the J gene TRBJ1-1, with a weak D call TRBD1 (5 bases). CDR3 size: 15 residues. The V gene lost 5 bases and the J gene lost 1 base, with 14 bases spanning the gap. The germline CDR1 and CDR2 sequences are SGHTA and FQGNSA. The CDR3 DNA is TGTGCCAGCAGCACGGCCGGGACGGCGAACACTGAAGCTTTCTTT. Protein sequence: CASSTAGTANTEAFF. The full variable domain, completed using reference TRBV7-2 and TRBJ1-1, is GAGVSQSPSNKVTEKGKDVELRCDPISGHTALYWYRQSLGQGLEFLIYFQGNSAPDKSGLPSDRFSAERTGGSVSTLTIQRTQQEDSAVYLCASSTAGTANTEAFFGQGTRLTVV.

The genes are TRBV5-1 and TRBJ2-1; 9 bases are a match to TRBD2. This CDR3 comprises 16 residues. CDR1 SGHRS and CDR2 YFSETQ come from the germline V gene. The trim removed 0 bases at V and 4 bases at J, leaving 5 bases unmatched. CDR3: CASSLVTSGFYNEQFF. The CDR3, as DNA: TGCGCCAGCAGCTTGGTGACTAGCGGATTTTACAATGAGCAGTTCTTC.

V gene TRBV18 combines with J gene TRBJ2-5, with a possible D match to TRBD1 (5 bases). This CDR3 has 13 residues. Germline V gives CDR1 KGHSH, CDR2 LQKENI. Trimming removed 2 bases at V and 7 bases at J, with 11 bases between. CDR3 amino acids: CASSPKDQGTQYF. The CDR3 region has the DNA TGTGCCAGCTCACCAAAGGACCAGGGGACCCAGTACTTC.

The V and J genes are TRBV5-4 and TRBJ2-1; 11 bases are a match to TRBD2. The CDR3 contains 15 residues. Germline loops: CDR1 SGHNT, CDR2 YYREEE (reference sequence). V trimming: 4 bases; J trimming: 7 bases; junction bases outside the gene matches: 7. The CDR3 DNA reads as TGTGCCAGCAGCCCTAGCGGGAGGACGGGGAATGAGCAGTTCTTC. This translates into CASSPSGRTGNEQFF.

The chain uses TRBV7-2 and TRBJ2-7, with TRBD2 matching 13 bases. The length of the CDR3 is 14 residues. Unmatched junction bases numbered 11, after V lost 5 bases and J lost 13 bases. Germline CDR1 SGHTA, CDR2 FQGNSA. The CDR3 spells CASSPGTSGMGLYF. CDR3 bases: TGTGCCAGCAGCCCCGGGACTAGCGGGATGGGGCTCTACTTC. Full variable domain (outside the CDR3, taken from reference TRBV7-2 and TRBJ2-7): GAGVSQSPSNKVTEKGKDVELRCDPISGHTALYWYRQSLGQGLEFLIYFQGNSAPDKSGLPSDRFSAERTGGSVSTLTIQRTQQEDSAVYLCASSPGTSGMGLYFGPGTRLTVT.

The chain couples TRBV7-9 to TRBJ2-7; either TRBD1 or TRBD2 may supply D (5 bases each). The CDR3 extends over 13 amino acids. Germline V gene sequence: CDR1 SEHNR, CDR2 FQNEAQ (reference sequence). The DNA of the CDR3 is TGTGCTGCTGGGGCAGGGAGAGCCTACGAGCAGTACTTC. Translated: CAAGAGRAYEQYF. Using reference TRBV7-9 and TRBJ2-7 for the parts outside the CDR3, the full variable domain is DTGVSQNPRHKITKRGQNVTFRCDPISEHNRLYWYRQTLGQGPEFLTYFQNEAQLEKSRLLSDRFSAERPKGSFSTLEIQRTEQGDSAMYLCAAGAGRAYEQYFGPGTRLTVT.

The genes are TRBV4-1 and TRBJ1-1; TRBD1 is a possible D gene (6 bases). Trimming removed 3 bases at V and 5 bases at J, with 10 bases between. From germline, CDR1 is MGHRA and CDR2 YSYEKL. The CDR3 sequence is 13 residues long. The CDR3 region is CASSQYRATEAFF. The DNA for the CDR3 is TGCGCCAGCAGCCAGTACAGGGCTACTGAAGCTTTCTTT.

This chain connects TRBV18 to TRBJ1-1; TRBD1 matches at 9 bases. CDR3 length: 15 residues. The trim removed 3 bases at V and 1 base at J, leaving 3 bases unmatched. Germline CDR1 KGHSH, CDR2 LQKENI. Here the CDR3 reads CASSPRQGENTEAFF. DNA of the CDR3: TGTGCCAGCTCACCCCGACAGGGGGAGAACACTGAAGCTTTCTTT.

This chain links TRBV4-2 with TRBJ2-1, with TRBD1 matching over 8 bases. CDR1 and CDR2 (germline): LGHNA, YNFKEQ. The V and J ends lost 3 bases and 6 bases, in that order; junction bases with no gene match: 4. CDR3 length: 14 amino acids. The CDR3 sequence is CASSHGQGFNEQFF. The CDR3 DNA sequence: TGTGCCAGCAGCCACGGACAGGGTTTCAATGAGCAGTTCTTC.

The CDR3 DNA reads TGTGCCAGCAGCTTAGTTGATATGGGTGAGCAGTTCTTC. This translates into CASSLVDMGEQFF. This chain connects TRBV7-6 to TRBJ2-1, with D unclear. Trimming took 1 base from V and 9 from J, leaving 10 bases between them. CDR1 and CDR2 (germline): SGHVS, FNYEAQ. CDR3 length: 13 residues.